The 7 T cell receptor beta chains listed next were all sequenced from one sample in a study of cytomegalovirus exposure and HLA in healthy donors. Researchers ran the PCR with 60 Vbeta and 13 Jbeta primers. Repertoires were generated with immunoSEQ multiplex PCR, while TCRdb's copy carries only in-frame clones and drops some. This table holds tens of thousands of clones, under 75% found once. Sequencing was performed on PBMCs. Receptor source: a human donor in good health.

The V call is TRBV5-1, the J call TRBJ2-5; TRBD1 matches 8 bases. The J call could be wrong; TRBJ2-7 is a better fit for the DNA end. Germline CDR1 reads SGHRS; CDR2 reads YFSETQ. CDR3 length: 15 amino acids. CDR3 region: CASSSYRGESYEQYF. The CDR3 bases are TGCGCCAGCAGCTCCTACAGGGGGGAGTCCTACGAGCAGTACTTC.

The V gene is TRBV7-9, the J gene TRBJ2-3, with 7 bases identical to TRBD1. V dropped 5 bases and J dropped 1; count of bases not matched to a gene: 9. Germline CDR1 SEHNR, CDR2 FQNEAQ (reference sequence). The CDR3 consists of 16 residues. CDR3 loop: CASSQTRDRGTDTQYF. CDR3 nucleotide sequence: TGTGCCAGCAGCCAAACCCGGGACAGAGGCACAGATACGCAGTATTTT.

The rearrangement joins TRBV19 to TRBJ2-2, with 11 bases identical to TRBD1. V was pared by 8 bases and J by 6 bases, with 5 bases of the junction left unmatched. The germline V gene encodes CDR1 LNHDA and CDR2 SQIVND (reference sequence). There are 14 residues in the CDR3. The CDR3 DNA reads TGTGCCAGTTCCGGGACAGGGGGGCCCGGGGAGCTGTTTTTT. It encodes CASSGTGGPGELFF.

The J gene is TRBJ1-6, the V gene TRBV7-2; TRBD1 is a possible D gene (6 bases). Per germline, CDR1 SGHTA and CDR2 FQGNSA. Trimming shortened V by 7 bases and J by 6 bases, and 22 bases separated the two germline ends. CDR3 size: 17 residues. Here the CDR3 reads CASTQYYRETANSPLHF. DNA of the CDR3: TGTGCCAGCACCCAGTACTACAGGGAAACAGCTAATTCACCCCTCCACTTT.

This clone was found once. The V call is TRBV5-6, the J call TRBJ2-7; 9 bases map to TRBD1. V dropped 0 bases and J dropped 2; count of bases not matched to a gene: 3. In germline, CDR1 is SGHDT, CDR2 YYEEEE. The CDR3 has 15 amino acids. CDR3 sequence reads: CASSLAGTGPYEQYF. The DNA for the CDR3 is TGTGCCAGCAGCTTGGCTGGGACAGGGCCCTACGAGCAGTACTTC.

V is TRBV19 and J is TRBJ2-6, with D possibly being TRBD1 (6 bases). Germline CDR1 is LNHDA and CDR2 is SQIVND (reference sequence). The CDR3 loop spans 16 amino acids. Trimming stripped 1 base from V and 2 bases from J, with 9 bases between. CDR3 DNA sequence: TGTGCCAGTAGTATAGGCGGACAGCCTGGGGCCAACGTCCTGACTTTC. Its protein product is CASSIGGQPGANVLTF. Drawing the rest from reference TRBV19 and TRBJ2-6, the complete variable domain is DGGITQSPKYLFRKEGQNVTLSCEQNLNHDAMYWYRQDPGQGLRLIYYSQIVNDFQKGDIAEGYSVSREKKESFPLTVTSAQKNPTAFYLCASSIGGQPGANVLTFGAGSRLTVL.

V usage is TRBV7-3 and J usage is TRBJ1-2; TRBD1 aligns across 8 bases. This CDR3 is built from 14 residues. CDR1 and CDR2 from the germline V gene are SGHTA and FQGTGA. Unmatched junction bases numbered 6, after V lost 5 bases and J lost 4 bases. CDR3 sequence: CASSPLDRVYGYTF. The CDR3 DNA is TGTGCCAGCAGCCCTCTGGACAGGGTCTATGGCTACACCTTC.